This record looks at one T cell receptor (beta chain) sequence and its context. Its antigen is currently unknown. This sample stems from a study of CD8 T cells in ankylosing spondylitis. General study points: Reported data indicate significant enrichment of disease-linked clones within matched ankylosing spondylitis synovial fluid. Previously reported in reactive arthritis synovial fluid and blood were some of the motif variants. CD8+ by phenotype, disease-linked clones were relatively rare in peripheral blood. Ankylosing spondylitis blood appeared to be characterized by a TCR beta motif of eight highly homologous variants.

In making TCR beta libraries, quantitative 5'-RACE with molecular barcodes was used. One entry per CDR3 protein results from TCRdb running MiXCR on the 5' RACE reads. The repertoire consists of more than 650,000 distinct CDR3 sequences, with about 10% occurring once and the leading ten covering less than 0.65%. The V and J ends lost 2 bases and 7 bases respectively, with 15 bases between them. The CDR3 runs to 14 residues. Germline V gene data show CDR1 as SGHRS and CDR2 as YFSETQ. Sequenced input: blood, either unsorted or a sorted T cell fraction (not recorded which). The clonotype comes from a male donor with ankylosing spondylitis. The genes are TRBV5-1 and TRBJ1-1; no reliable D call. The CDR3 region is CASSLTTSTGEAFF. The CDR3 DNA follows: TGCGCCAGCAGCTTAACAACTAGTACTGGTGAAGCTTTCTTT.